Following are 2 T cell receptor beta chains from one sample sequenced in a study of regulatory T cells in long-lasting Graves disease. Noted time point: newly diagnosed GD, antithyroid drugs for less than 3 months. With RNA extracted from PBMCs as input, the TCR library was made. Combining iRepertoire HTBI primers with Arm-PCR of CDR3 regions, the authors built TCR beta libraries. TCRdb reprocessed the multiplex PCR reads with MiXCR, giving one entry per CDR3 protein. Here the sample spans more than 400,000 distinct CDR3 sequences, 16% being singletons. The sample was also linked to a second study, of T cells in Graves' hyperthyroidism and ophthalmopathy.

The source material was peripheral blood mononuclear cells (PBMCs), sampled at new diagnosis, from a patient treated with antithyroid drugs. The receptors here all came from a woman under 40 with Graves disease.

This clonotype was seen ten or more times. The chain has TRBV5-1 and TRBJ1-4; 7 nucleotides agree with TRBD1. This CDR3 comprises 13 residues. The trim removed 2 bases at V and 8 bases at J, leaving 3 bases unmatched. CDR1 and CDR2 from the germline V gene are SGHRS and YFSETQ. The CDR3 loop reads CASSFTGDEKLFF. CDR3 bases: TGCGCCAGCAGCTTTACAGGGGACGAAAAACTGTTTTTT.

This clonotype was counted only a few times. The rearrangement links TRBV7-9 to TRBJ2-7; 7 bases are a match to TRBD1. This CDR3 is built from 15 residues. Germline CDR1 and CDR2: SEHNR and FQNEAQ (reference sequence). V was clipped by 3 bases and J by 1 base; unmatched bases: 6. CDR3 residues: CASSFVGGPSYEQYF. The CDR3 DNA reads TGTGCCAGCAGCTTCGTAGGGGGCCCTTCCTACGAGCAGTACTTC. Together with reference TRBV7-9 and TRBJ2-7, the CDR3 gives the full variable domain: DTGVSQNPRHKITKRGQNVTFRCDPISEHNRLYWYRQTLGQGPEFLTYFQNEAQLEKSRLLSDRFSAERPKGSFSTLEIQRTEQGDSAMYLCASSFVGGPSYEQYFGPGTRLTVT.